The 22 T cell receptor beta chains in this list originate from one sample, sequenced in a study of T cell responses to AZD1222 COVID-19 vaccine. The protocol was immunoSEQ multiplex PCR, while the TCRdb copy is restricted to in-frame clones and leaves out a portion. This repertoire shows about 210,000 clones, almost 95% found once; its top ten account for 1% to 1.5%. The source material was peripheral blood, sampled on day 0 of AZD1222 vaccination. Receptor source: an adult in good health.

CDR3 region: CASSSSGNTEAFF. The CDR3 nucleotides are TGTGCCAGCAGTTCCTCGGGGAACACTGAAGCTTTCTTT. The rearrangement uses TRBV12-3 or TRBV12-4 and TRBJ1-1; no clear D gene. V was clipped by 4 bases and J by 1 base, with 7 bases between them. This CDR3 region has 13 residues.

The chain employs TRBV28 and TRBJ1-4; 8 bases are shared with TRBD1. V dropped 6 bases and J dropped 3; count of bases not matched to a gene: 6. Germline CDR1 is MDHEN and CDR2 is SYDVKM. This CDR3 has 15 amino acids. The DNA of the CDR3 is TGTGCCAGCAGACCTACAGGGGGAGCTAATGAAAAACTGTTTTTT. Protein product: CASRPTGGANEKLFF. The full variable domain, completed using reference TRBV28 and TRBJ1-4, is DVKVTQSSRYLVKRTGEKVFLECVQDMDHENMFWYRQDPGLGLRLIYFSYDVKMKEKGDIPEGYSVSREKKERFSLILESASTNQTSMYLCASRPTGGANEKLFFGSGTQLSVL.

This rearrangement joins TRBV5-4 to TRBJ2-1; D might be TRBD1 or TRBD2, each matching 6 bases. V lost 5 bases and J lost 7, with 19 bases in between. The CDR3 length is 15 residues. CDR1 and CDR2 from the germline V gene are SGHNT and YYREEE (reference sequence). The CDR3 DNA is TGTGCCAGCAGATCCGGGGGCTTAGGCAAGAATGAGCAGTTCTTC. This translates into CASRSGGLGKNEQFF.

CDR3 sequence reads: CASSVEGLGQEYF. In DNA, the CDR3 is TGTGCCAGCAGCGTAGAAGGTTTAGGACAGGAGTACTTC. The gene calls are TRBV9 and TRBJ2-5; 7 bases agree with TRBD1. The CDR3 runs 13 residues. Germline V gene lookup returns CDR1 SGDLS and CDR2 YYNGEE. Trimming at V came to 0 bases and at J to 12 bases, leaving 8 bases not matched to a gene.

The chain uses TRBV5-1 and TRBJ2-5, with no clear D. Per germline, CDR1 SGHRS and CDR2 YFSETQ. V was trimmed by 5 bases and J by 3 bases, leaving 5 bases between them. There are 11 residues in the CDR3. CDR3 in amino acids: CASRDEETQYF. CDR3 coding DNA: TGCGCCAGCAGAGACGAAGAGACCCAGTACTTC. Complete variable domain (other parts from reference TRBV5-1 and TRBJ2-5): KAGVTQTPRYLIKTRGQQVTLSCSPISGHRSVSWYQQTPGQGLQFLFEYFSETQRNKGNFPGRFSGRQFSNSRSEMNVSTLELGDSALYLCASRDEETQYFGPGTRLLVL.

The genes are TRBV6-4 and TRBJ2-1, with a weak D call TRBD1 (5 bases). The ends were cut back, 1 base at V and 13 bases at J, with 11 bases in the middle. In germline, CDR1 is MRHNA, CDR2 SNTAGT. The CDR3 extends over 12 amino acids. Here the CDR3 DNA reads TGTGCCAGCAGTGACTTTGGGCAGGGACAGTTCTTC. As protein: CASSDFGQGQFF.

This chain links TRBV6-5 with TRBJ1-2, with 8 positions matching TRBD1. Per germline, CDR1 MNHEY and CDR2 SVGAGI. J was trimmed by 10 bases and V by 5 bases; bases with no gene match: 6. The CDR3 runs to 12 residues. The CDR3 nucleotides are TGTGCCAGCAGTACCGCGGACAGGGCCTACACCTTC. Protein product: CASSTADRAYTF.

The rearrangement uses TRBV6-2 or TRBV6-3 and TRBJ1-1; D gene unclear. From germline, CDR1 is MNHEY and CDR2 SVGEGT. Trimming removed 4 bases at V and 10 bases at J, with 28 bases between. The CDR3 is made up of 17 amino acids. Here the CDR3 DNA reads TGTGCCAGCAGTTTTGGGGAACGCGAGATCGGAACACTGGTAGCTTTCTTT. It is translated as CASSFGEREIGTLVAFF.

There are many counts of this clone. This chain connects TRBV6-4 to TRBJ2-3; 7 nucleotides agree with TRBD1. This CDR3 comprises 16 residues. With V trimmed by 0 bases and J by 2 bases, 5 bases remained unmatched. Germline V gene sequence: CDR1 MRHNA, CDR2 SNTAGT. The CDR3 spells CASSDSRQGDTDTQYF. The CDR3 nucleotides read TGTGCCAGCAGTGACTCCCGACAGGGAGACACAGATACGCAGTATTTT.

The chain recombines TRBV5-1 with TRBJ1-6; D not certain. V lost 0 bases and J lost 8, with 12 bases in between. CDR1 SGHRS and CDR2 YFSETQ come from the germline V gene. This CDR3 has 15 residues. CDR3 in amino acids: CASSLAPTTDSPLHF. The CDR3 nucleotides are TGCGCCAGCAGCTTGGCCCCCACTACCGATTCACCCCTCCACTTT.

V usage is TRBV3-1 (or the pseudogene TRBV3-2) and J usage is TRBJ1-1; possible D gene TRBD1, 6 bases. Germline V gives CDR1 LGHDT, CDR2 YNNKEL (reference sequence). The CDR3 is 15 amino acids. V dropped 3 bases and J dropped 5 bases, with 16 bases sitting between them. CDR3 nucleotides: TGTGCCAGCAGCCAGACGCTTACAGGGACGACTGAAGCTTTCTTT. This gives the protein CASSQTLTGTTEAFF.

The V call is TRBV4-2, the J call TRBJ1-6, with D hard to call. The germline CDR1 and CDR2 sequences are LGHNA and YNFKEQ. This CDR3 comprises 16 residues. V was cut by 3 bases and J by 6 bases, with 15 bases left in between. CDR3 loop: CASSQELGRINSPLHF. CDR3 sequence (DNA): TGTGCCAGCAGCCAGGAGCTAGGACGGATTAATTCACCCCTCCACTTT.

This clone occurred a few times. The genes are TRBV7-2 and TRBJ1-4; 9 positions match TRBD1. This CDR3 is 15 amino acids long. Germline V gene lookup returns CDR1 SGHTA and CDR2 FQGNSA. V gave up 5 bases and J gave up 8 bases; unmatched junction bases: 9. In DNA, the CDR3 is TGTGCCAGCAGCCTGTGGGGACAGGGAGGCGAAAAACTGTTTTTT. It codes for CASSLWGQGGEKLFF.

The genes are TRBV6-5 and TRBJ1-5; D unresolved. This CDR3 comprises 13 residues. Germline assignment: CDR1 MNHEY and CDR2 SVGAGI. V was shortened by 0 bases and J by 9 bases, with 9 bases between the two germline ends. In DNA form, the CDR3 reads TGTGCCAGCAGTTACTCGCAATTCGGGCCCCAGCATTTT. This encodes CASSYSQFGPQHF.

This rearrangement joins TRBV6-6 to TRBJ1-5; perhaps TRBD1 as D (6 bases). CDR1 is MNHNY and CDR2 is SVGAGI in the germline V gene (reference sequence). The CDR3 consists of 14 residues. The V end lost 5 bases, the J end lost 7 bases, and 15 bases lay between the germline ends. CDR3 region: CASSRYRVGQPQHF. In nucleotides, the CDR3 is TGTGCCAGCAGTCGGTACAGGGTAGGCCAGCCCCAGCATTTT.

The chain recombines TRBV6-6 with TRBJ2-7; no firm D call. Per germline, CDR1 MNHNY and CDR2 SVGAGI (reference sequence). The ends were cut back, 3 bases at V and 5 bases at J, with 5 bases in the middle. The CDR3 totals 11 residues. The CDR3 nucleotides read TGTGCCAGCAGTTATGCAGACGAGCAGTACTTC. Residues: CASSYADEQYF.

The rearrangement uses TRBV6-6 and TRBJ1-5; TRBD1 agrees at 10 bases. V shed 6 bases and J 4 bases; nucleotides not matched to a gene: 6. The CDR3 runs to 15 residues. CDR1 is MNHNY and CDR2 is SVGAGI in the germline V gene (reference sequence). DNA for the CDR3: TGTGCCAGCAGCCGGGACAGGGGCTATAATCAGCCCCAGCATTTT. Its translation: CASSRDRGYNQPQHF.

J is TRBJ2-3 and V is TRBV2; 7 bases align to TRBD2. Germline assignment: CDR1 SNHLY and CDR2 FYNNEI. The CDR3 length is 14 residues. V shed 6 bases, J shed 1 base, and the junction held 4 bases outside the gene matches. CDR3 sequence (DNA): TGTGCCAGCAGGGCCCGGGGGGGCACAGATACGCAGTATTTT. As protein: CASRARGGTDTQYF.

The chain has TRBV5-1 and TRBJ2-3; D might be TRBD2 (6 bases). V lost 4 bases and J 0 bases, leaving 12 bases between the germline ends. In germline, CDR1 is SGHRS, CDR2 YFSETQ. The CDR3 has 15 residues. The CDR3 DNA is TGCGCCAGCAGCGCCTCGGGGGAAAGCACAGATACGCAGTATTTT. The encoded protein is CASSASGESTDTQYF.

This clone came up once. The J gene is TRBJ1-1, the V gene TRBV6-5; the D gene is possibly TRBD1 (5 bases). Germline V gives CDR1 MNHEY, CDR2 SVGAGI. The CDR3 has 11 residues. DNA of the CDR3: TGTGCGGGAGGGTGGGGCAGGGAAGCTTTCTTT. Encoded protein: CAGGWGREAFF.

The chain employs TRBV7-8 and TRBJ2-1; 11 bases align to TRBD2. Germline trimming cut 6 bases from V and 3 bases from J; bases unmatched to any gene: 4. The CDR3 has 15 amino acids. Germline assignment: CDR1 SGHVS and CDR2 FQNEAQ. The CDR3 loop is CASRPTSGGYNEQFF. The CDR3 DNA sequence: TGTGCCAGCAGACCAACTAGCGGGGGCTACAATGAGCAGTTCTTC.

This chain links TRBV7-9 with TRBJ1-5, with D possibly matching TRBD1 (5 bases). Trimming took 5 bases from V and 0 from J, leaving 8 bases between them. The CDR3 has 14 residues. Per the germline V gene, CDR1 is SEHNR and CDR2 is FQNEAQ (reference sequence). The chain's CDR3 is CASSVDSSNQPQHF. The CDR3 nucleotides are TGTGCCAGCAGCGTCGACAGTAGCAATCAGCCCCAGCATTTT.